This TCR beta chain stems from a study of T-cell memory formation after mild COVID-19. For the study at large: The two donors had largely donor-specific TCR clusters. General study findings and limits: CD4/CD8 balance characterized clones contracting day 15 to 85, and CD4+ skew characterized later expanders. Pre-infection memory carried some responding clones, suggesting that cross-reactive memory joined.

Points on this clonotype: Its antigen remains unknown.

TCR alpha and TCR beta cDNA libraries with sample barcodes and UMIs came from 5'RACE using constant-segment primers. One entry per CDR3 protein, called by TCRdb with MiXCR from the 5' RACE reads. Altogether under 150,000 distinct CDR3 sequences are present, roughly 20% being singletons, with the ten largest covering roughly two fifths. The source is a man younger than 35 who had mild COVID-19 (a few samples of this study predate the infection). Cell type and time point are not known. Material for sequencing was PBMCs or a T cell subset sorted from them (not recorded which).

The CDR3 bases are TGTGCCAGCTCACCACCCTTCGGACAGACAGGGCCCTATGGCTACACCTTC. Translated: CASSPPFGQTGPYGYTF. This chain joins TRBV18 and TRBJ1-2; 7 nucleotides agree with TRBD1. The CDR3 is made up of 17 amino acids. CDR1 and CDR2 (germline): KGHSH, LQKENI. J was trimmed by 4 bases and V by 0 bases; bases with no gene match: 11.